Given below is one T cell receptor (beta chain) in context. Between the trimmed V and J ends, which lost 4 bases and 8 bases, there was a span of 9 bases. The CDR3 is 12 residues long. The germline V gene has CDR1 SGHDT and CDR2 YYEEEE. The data belong to a study of OX40 agonist ivuxolimab in advanced cancers. The table came from immunoSEQ multiplex PCR; TCRdb's copy has only in-frame clones and leaves some out. Among approximately 67,000 clones listed, about 90% were seen once. The clonotype originates from an adult with an advanced solid tumor such as melanoma, head and neck, liver or kidney cancer. The rearrangement joins TRBV5-6 to TRBJ1-4; D remains unclear. This specimen was CD4+ or CD8+ T cells sorted from blood, taken in a trial of the OX40 agonist ivuxolimab. CDR3 bases: TGTGCCAGCAGCGCACAGTACGAAAAACTGTTTTTT. It codes for CASSAQYEKLFF. Drawing the rest from reference TRBV5-6 and TRBJ1-4, the complete variable domain is DAGVTQSPTHLIKTRGQQVTLRCSPKSGHDTVSWYQQALGQGPQFIFQYYEEEERQRGNFPDRFSGHQFPNYSSELNVNALLLGDSALYLCASSAQYEKLFFGSGTQLSVL.